The entry below describes one T cell receptor (beta chain). Its antigen is not identified. The data were obtained in a study of T-cell memory formation after mild COVID-19. Study-level points and caveats: In pre-infection memory, a portion of responding clones appeared, which suggested that cross-reactive memory joined. Later expanders leaned toward CD4+, whereas clones contracting from day 15 to 85 were balanced CD4/CD8. Clones which contracted sat mainly in CM and EM if CD4+, and in EMRA if CD8+.

Amplification by 5'RACE using constant-segment primers produced TCR alpha and TCR beta cDNA libraries that carried sample barcodes and UMIs. One entry per CDR3 protein, called by TCRdb with MiXCR from the 5' RACE reads. The profile shows 100,000 to 150,000 distinct CDR3 sequences, about 18% of them singletons. The length of the CDR3 is 14 residues. V lost 5 bases and J lost 2, with 12 bases in between. Germline V gene lookup returns CDR1 SEHNR and CDR2 FQNEAQ (reference sequence). The receptor was derived from a man younger than 30 who had mild COVID-19 (a few samples of this study predate the infection). Cell type and time point are not known. The sequenced material came from PBMCs or a T cell subset sorted from them (not recorded which). The chain combines TRBV7-9 with TRBJ2-5; D remains ambiguous. The CDR3: CASSDGGRQETQYF. CDR3 in DNA: TGTGCCAGCAGCGACGGTGGCCGACAAGAGACCCAGTACTTC.